This paragraph reports one TCR beta chain. This specimen comes from a study of blood T cell repertoires in COVID-19. As processed by the authors: Estimated nucleated cell counts came from reference gene primer amplification. Profiled with immunoSEQ multiplex PCR; TCRdb holds only in-frame clones, not every one. D and trimming come from the DNA, and the V and J calls and clone size come from that table. The profile shows more than 95,000 clones, 84% of them singletons. Germline lookup yields CDR1 SGHNT and CDR2 YYREEE (reference sequence). Losses at the gene ends were 2 bases for V and 8 bases for J; bases not matched to a gene: 2. The CDR3 runs to 13 residues.

The clonotype originates from a man between 60 and 75 years old with acute or convalescent COVID-19. The sequenced sample was peripheral blood. The chain uses TRBV5-4 and TRBJ2-1; TRBD1 matches at 9 bases. The CDR3, as DNA: TGTGCCAGCAGCTTACAGGGGGCCGATGAGCAGTTCTTC. Protein product: CASSLQGADEQFF.